The next 29 T cell receptor beta chains were all read from a single sample in a study of shared clonotypes between healthy human individuals. The protocol was immunoSEQ multiplex PCR, while the TCRdb copy is restricted to in-frame clones and leaves out a portion. The profile covers 450,000 to 500,000 clones, with 70% to 80% appearing a single time and approximately 12% taken by the ten largest. The sequenced sample was PBMCs. The receptors come from a woman aged 40-49 years in good health. Some clones in this sample may be carry-over from other donors' samples.

CDR3 residues: CASSLESNVLTF. The CDR3 DNA follows: TGTGCCAGCAGTTTAGAGTCCAACGTCCTGACTTTC. This sequence joins TRBV28 and TRBJ2-6; D is unresolved. The V gene's germline CDR1 is MDHEN and CDR2 SYDVKM. V was pared by 2 bases and J by 8 bases, with 4 bases between. There are 12 residues in the CDR3.

The V gene is TRBV18, the J gene TRBJ2-1; D is perhaps TRBD2 (6 bases). There are 14 residues in the CDR3. Germline CDR1 KGHSH, CDR2 LQKENI. The ends were cut back, 7 bases at V and 5 bases at J, with 15 bases in the middle. The CDR3 region has the DNA TGTGCCAGCTTCAGGGACTTAAGAGACAATGAGCAGTTCTTC. Residues: CASFRDLRDNEQFF.

This sequence joins TRBV15 and TRBJ2-2, with 8 nucleotides matching TRBD1. The CDR3 totals 17 residues. V gave up 1 base and J gave up 3 bases; unmatched junction bases: 7. CDR1 and CDR2 from the germline V gene are LNHNV and YYDKDF (reference sequence). The CDR3 DNA reads TGTGCCACCAGCAGAGGGCGGGGACAGGCCTACACCGGGGAGCTGTTTTTT. Translating gives CATSRGRGQAYTGELFF.

With respect to this clone: This sample also contains other DNA sequences that code for the same CDR3. The gene calls are TRBV30 and TRBJ2-7; tentatively, D is TRBD1 or TRBD2 (6 bases each). The CDR3 is 14 amino acids. Germline CDR1 is GTSNPN and CDR2 is SVGIG (reference sequence). V lost 0 bases and J 2 bases, leaving 11 bases between the germline ends. The DNA for the CDR3 is TGTGCCTGGAGTGTACGGGGGCTCCCCTACGAGCAGTACTTC. Amino acid sequence: CAWSVRGLPYEQYF.

This clone has only one observation. This likely traces to a read error, being one base from a far larger clone. V and J are TRBV7-2 and TRBJ2-7; 7 bases fit TRBD1. The CDR3 loop spans 16 amino acids. Germline CDR1 and CDR2: SGHTA and FQGNSA. Trimming took 2 bases from V and 2 from J; bases not matched to a gene: 9. Here the CDR3 reads CASSLPRDSKAYEQYF. The CDR3 nucleotides read TGTGCCAGCAGCTTACCACGGGACAGCAAGGCCTACGAGCAGTACTTC.

The chain links TRBV6-1 to TRBJ2-7; 14 nucleotides align to TRBD2. This CDR3 spans 15 amino acids. Per the germline V gene, CDR1 is MNHNS and CDR2 is SASEGT. The J segment lost 5 bases and the V segment lost 4 bases, leaving 4 bases of the junction unmatched. The CDR3 sequence: CASSGGLAGDNEQYF. The CDR3 coding sequence is TGTGCCAGCAGTGGGGGACTAGCGGGAGACAACGAGCAGTACTTC.

This CDR3 reads CASRGATSGGSNEQFF. Here the CDR3 DNA reads TGTGCCAGCAGGGGGGCGACTAGCGGAGGAAGCAATGAGCAGTTCTTC. The chain is built from TRBV6-4 and TRBJ2-1; TRBD2 agrees at 9 bases. CDR1 MRHNA and CDR2 SNTAGT come from the germline V gene. The CDR3 is 16 amino acids. V dropped 6 bases and J dropped 6; count of bases not matched to a gene: 12.

CDR3 DNA sequence: TGTGCCAGCAGTACCCCTACCGGACAGACATATGGCTACACCTTC. It yields the protein CASSTPTGQTYGYTF. V is TRBV6-6 and J is TRBJ1-2, with D tentatively TRBD1 (6 bases). The CDR3 has 15 residues. V lost 5 bases and J lost 5, with 18 bases in between. The V gene's germline CDR1 is MNHNY and CDR2 SVGAGI (reference sequence).

The rearrangement joins TRBV9 to TRBJ2-1; 9 bases are a match to TRBD1. The junction had 3 bases not matched to a gene; V was cut back by 0 bases and J by 5 bases. Germline values: CDR1 SGDLS, CDR2 YYNGEE. The CDR3 runs to 15 residues. The CDR3 DNA follows: TGTGCCAGCAGCGTAGGTGGGACAGGGAACAATGAGCAGTTCTTC. This gives the protein CASSVGGTGNNEQFF.

This clone was detected a few times. The CDR3 region has the DNA TGTGCCAGCTCACCTCCCCTCCGGGACAGGAACACTGAAGCTTTCTTT. Its translation is CASSPPLRDRNTEAFF. V gene TRBV18 combines with J gene TRBJ1-1; 7 bases map to TRBD1. After removal of 3 bases from V and 1 base from J, the junction contained 8 bases not matched to a gene. The germline CDR1 and CDR2 sequences are KGHSH and LQKENI. The CDR3 spans 16 residues.

This chain connects TRBV19 to TRBJ1-1; D is perhaps TRBD1 (6 bases). V lost 3 bases and J 4 bases, leaving 15 bases between the germline ends. The CDR3 spans 15 residues. Germline assignment: CDR1 LNHDA and CDR2 SQIVND (reference sequence). In DNA form, the CDR3 reads TGTGCCAGTAGTATTCCGGCCCAGGGGTCCACTGAAGCTTTCTTT. It translates to CASSIPAQGSTEAFF.

The V call is TRBV9, the J call TRBJ2-1, with 10 positions matching TRBD2. Germline CDR1 SGDLS, CDR2 YYNGEE. CDR3 length: 16 amino acids. Unmatched junction bases numbered 1, after V lost 0 bases and J lost 1 base. CDR3 residues: CASSVDSGRSYNEQFF. Here the CDR3 DNA reads TGTGCCAGCAGCGTAGATAGCGGGAGGTCCTACAATGAGCAGTTCTTC.

This clone was observed once. The J gene is TRBJ1-4, the V gene TRBV14; unclear D gene. Germline CDR1 is SGHDN and CDR2 is FVKESK. V lost 1 base, J lost 8 bases, and 11 bases lay in between. The CDR3 extends over 14 amino acids. CDR3 in amino acids: CASSQGYGAEKLFF. In DNA, the CDR3 is TGTGCCAGCAGCCAAGGCTATGGAGCCGAAAAACTGTTTTTT. The full variable domain, its missing parts supplied by reference TRBV14 and TRBJ1-4, is EAGVTQFPSHSVIEKGQTVTLRCDPISGHDNLYWYRRVMGKEIKFLLHFVKESKQDESGMPNNRFLAERTGGTYSTLKVQPAELEDSGVYFCASSQGYGAEKLFFGSGTQLSVL.

The gene calls are TRBV28 and TRBJ2-7, with D hard to call. Trimming took off 6 bases at V and 1 base at J, with 7 bases between the two ends. The germline CDR1 and CDR2 sequences are MDHEN and SYDVKM. The CDR3 sequence is 12 residues long. The chain's CDR3 is CASSHLSYEQYF. CDR3 coding DNA: TGTGCCAGCAGCCATCTATCCTACGAGCAGTACTTC. Supplemented by reference TRBV28 and TRBJ2-7, the full variable domain reads DVKVTQSSRYLVKRTGEKVFLECVQDMDHENMFWYRQDPGLGLRLIYFSYDVKMKEKGDIPEGYSVSREKKERFSLILESASTNQTSMYLCASSHLSYEQYFGPGTRLTVT.

The gene calls are TRBV18 and TRBJ1-1, with D perhaps TRBD1 (6 bases). V shed 1 base and J shed 1 base, with 13 bases lying between them. Germline values: CDR1 KGHSH, CDR2 LQKENI. The CDR3 is 16 residues long. This CDR3 is CASSPRAGQSNTEAFF. The CDR3 bases are TGTGCCAGCTCACCACGAGCGGGACAATCGAACACTGAAGCTTTCTTT.

The gene calls are TRBV19 and TRBJ2-5; TRBD1 is a possible D gene (6 bases). V lost 6 bases and J lost 5, with 19 bases in between. The CDR3 covers 15 residues. The germline V gene has CDR1 LNHDA and CDR2 SQIVND (reference sequence). The CDR3 loop is CASSSPGAPRETQYF. CDR3 DNA: TGTGCCAGTAGCTCCCCAGGGGCCCCCCGGGAGACCCAGTACTTC.

A note on this clone: The junction does not match germline at one end; this may be a read error. This rearrangement joins TRBV7-7 to TRBJ2-1, with 10 bases identical to TRBD2. The CDR3 has 16 amino acids. The germline V gene encodes CDR1 SSHAT and CDR2 FNYEAQ (reference sequence). CDR3 DNA sequence: TGTGCTAGCAGCTTAGAGGCTAGCGGGGGTTACAATGAGCAGTTCTTC. Amino acids: CASSLEASGGYNEQFF.

The chain combines TRBV5-5 with TRBJ2-1; TRBD1 aligns across 9 bases. This CDR3 has 15 amino acids. CDR1 is SGHKS, CDR2 YYEKEE, per germline (reference sequence). The V and J ends lost 2 bases and 4 bases, in that order; junction bases with no gene match: 4. The CDR3 DNA reads TGTGCCAGCAGCTTCGTGGACAGGGGATACAATGAGCAGTTCTTC. Amino acid sequence: CASSFVDRGYNEQFF.

V gene TRBV5-4 combines with J gene TRBJ1-2; D possibly corresponds to TRBD1 (6 bases). Looked up from germline, CDR1 is SGHNT and CDR2 is YYREEE (reference sequence). The CDR3 runs to 13 residues. V was cut by 4 bases and J by 2 bases, with 9 bases left in between. In DNA form, the CDR3 reads TGTGCCAGCAGCCTGGACAGCAACTATGGCTACACCTTC. Protein product: CASSLDSNYGYTF.

The chain employs TRBV5-6 and TRBJ2-1, with 8 bases lining up with TRBD2. Germline V gene lookup returns CDR1 SGHDT and CDR2 YYEEEE. This CDR3 spans 13 amino acids. After removal of 4 bases from V and 5 bases from J, the junction contained 2 bases not matched to a gene. CDR3 nucleotides: TGTGCCAGCAGCCCGGGACTAGACAATGAGCAGTTCTTC. Translation: CASSPGLDNEQFF. The full variable domain, its missing parts supplied by reference TRBV5-6 and TRBJ2-1, is DAGVTQSPTHLIKTRGQQVTLRCSPKSGHDTVSWYQQALGQGPQFIFQYYEEEERQRGNFPDRFSGHQFPNYSSELNVNALLLGDSALYLCASSPGLDNEQFFGPGTRLTVL.

J is TRBJ2-3 and V is TRBV6-6; D not resolved. Trimming shortened V by 7 bases and J by 2 bases, and 13 bases separated the two germline ends. This CDR3 spans 14 amino acids. Per germline, CDR1 MNHNY and CDR2 SVGAGI (reference sequence). The CDR3 sequence is CASTKIGPTDTQYF. The CDR3 DNA reads TGTGCCAGCACCAAGATCGGACCCACAGATACGCAGTATTTT.

This chain links TRBV7-2 with TRBJ2-3; 7 bases agree with TRBD2. The CDR3 sequence is 14 residues long. V dropped 5 bases and J dropped 4; count of bases not matched to a gene: 6. Per the germline V gene, CDR1 is SGHTA and CDR2 is FQGNSA. CDR3 DNA sequence: TGTGCCAGCAGCCGGACTAGATATCCAGATACGCAGTATTTT. Translating gives CASSRTRYPDTQYF.

As regards this clone: A far larger clone is off by one base, so a read error is likely. The V gene is TRBV28, the J gene TRBJ2-1, with 10 nucleotides matching TRBD2. The CDR3 length is 15 residues. Per the germline V gene, CDR1 is MDHEN and CDR2 is SYDVKM. The CDR3 here is CAGSPGTSEYNEQFF. CDR3 nucleotides: TGTGCCGGCAGCCCCGGGACTAGCGAATACAATGAGCAGTTCTTC.

In this sample, this clone turned up once. The gene calls are TRBV5-1 and TRBJ1-2; 8 nucleotides agree with TRBD1. Germline V CDR1 and CDR2: SGHRS, YFSETQ. This CDR3 contains 15 residues. V gave up 4 bases and J gave up 6 bases; unmatched junction bases: 11. The CDR3 sequence is CASSIDRGYRDGYTF. The CDR3 region has the DNA TGCGCCAGCAGCATCGACAGGGGATATCGGGATGGCTACACCTTC.

The chain links TRBV11-2 to TRBJ1-1, with D possibly being TRBD1 (5 bases). V was clipped by 8 bases and J by 0 bases, with 13 bases between them. Germline V gene sequence: CDR1 SGHAT, CDR2 FQNNGV. CDR3 length equals 14 residues. CDR3 DNA: TGTGCCAGCGGCTCCGGGGGATTGAACACTGAAGCTTTCTTT. Translation gives CASGSGGLNTEAFF.

With regard to this clone: A junction end diverges from the germline sequence, so it may reflect a read error. The chain has TRBV7-7 and TRBJ1-1; 7 bases are a match to TRBD1. The CDR3 is made up of 14 amino acids. Germline values: CDR1 SSHAT, CDR2 FNYEAQ (reference sequence). CDR3 in amino acids: CASSPDRLFTEAFF. DNA of the CDR3: TGTGCTAGCAGCCCGGACAGGTTGTTCACTGAAGCTTTCTTT.

This clone was seen just once. This chain uses TRBV7-6 with TRBJ2-2; TRBD1 matches 10 bases. V was clipped by 4 bases and J by 5 bases; unmatched bases: 13. The CDR3 spans 18 residues. Germline V gene sequence: CDR1 SGHVS, CDR2 FNYEAQ. The chain's CDR3 is CASSSRVPGQGSTGELFF. CDR3 coding DNA: TGTGCCAGCAGCTCCCGCGTCCCGGGACAGGGGTCAACCGGGGAGCTGTTTTTT.

V usage is TRBV6-1 and J usage is TRBJ2-1; D is unresolved. Looked up from germline, CDR1 is MNHNS and CDR2 is SASEGT. V lost 5 bases and J 5 bases, leaving 13 bases between the germline ends. The CDR3 is 14 residues long. Here the CDR3 DNA reads TGTGCCAGCAGTTTCACCGACTTTAACAATGAGCAGTTCTTC. It encodes CASSFTDFNNEQFF.

Many counts were recorded for this clone. The chain is built from TRBV15 and TRBJ2-7; D gene uncertain. The CDR3 runs to 17 residues. V was shortened by 1 base and J by 6 bases, with 22 bases between the two germline ends. The germline gives CDR1 LNHNV, CDR2 YYDKDF (reference sequence). The CDR3 loop is CATSRGLYTSAFAEQYF. In nucleotides, the CDR3 is TGTGCCACCAGCAGAGGGCTCTACACCTCGGCATTTGCCGAGCAGTACTTC.